The T cell receptor beta chain under discussion was sequenced for a study of OX40 agonist ivuxolimab in advanced cancers. Overall study results and limits: At doses 0.1 to 3.0 mg/kg, CD4+ and CD8+ clones expanded.

Details on this clone: The antigen is not known. Other DNA sequences from this sample encode an identical CDR3 as well.

The method was immunoSEQ multiplex PCR; TCRdb's version includes in-frame clones alone and lacks a portion of them. The sample holds some 150,000 clones; approximately 90% are singletons and the top ten take 0.85% to 1.4%. The CDR3 sequence is 14 residues long. Germline CDR1 is MNHEY and CDR2 is SMNVEV (reference sequence). The ends were cut back, 5 bases at V and 1 base at J, with 9 bases in the middle. The chain couples TRBV27 to TRBJ1-5; tentative D call: TRBD1 (5 bases). The sequence was collected from an adult with an advanced solid tumor such as melanoma, head and neck, liver or kidney cancer. The sequences come from CD4+ or CD8+ T cells sorted from blood, collected in a trial of the OX40 agonist ivuxolimab. The CDR3 coding sequence is TGTGCCAGCAGTCACCGGGACAGCAATCAGCCCCAGCATTTT. Encoded protein: CASSHRDSNQPQHF.